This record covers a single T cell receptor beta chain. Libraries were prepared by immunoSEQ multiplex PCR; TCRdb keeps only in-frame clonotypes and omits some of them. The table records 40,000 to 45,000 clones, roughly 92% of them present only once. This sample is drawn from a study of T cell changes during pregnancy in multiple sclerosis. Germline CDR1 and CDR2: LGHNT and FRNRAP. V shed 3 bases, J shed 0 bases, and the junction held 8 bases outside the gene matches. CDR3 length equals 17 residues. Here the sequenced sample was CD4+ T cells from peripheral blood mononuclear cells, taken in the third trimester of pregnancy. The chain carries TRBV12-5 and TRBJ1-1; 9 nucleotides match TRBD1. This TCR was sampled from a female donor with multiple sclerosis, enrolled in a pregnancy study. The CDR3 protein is CASGFFQGQGMNTEAFF. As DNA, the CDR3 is TGTGCTAGTGGTTTTTTTCAGGGACAGGGTATGAACACTGAAGCTTTCTTT. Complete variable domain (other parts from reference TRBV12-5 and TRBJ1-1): DARVTQTPRHKVTEMGQEVTMRCQPILGHNTVFWYRQTMMQGLELLAYFRNRAPLDDSGMPKDRFSAEMPDATLATLKIQPSEPRDSAVYFCASGFFQGQGMNTEAFFGQGTRLTVV.